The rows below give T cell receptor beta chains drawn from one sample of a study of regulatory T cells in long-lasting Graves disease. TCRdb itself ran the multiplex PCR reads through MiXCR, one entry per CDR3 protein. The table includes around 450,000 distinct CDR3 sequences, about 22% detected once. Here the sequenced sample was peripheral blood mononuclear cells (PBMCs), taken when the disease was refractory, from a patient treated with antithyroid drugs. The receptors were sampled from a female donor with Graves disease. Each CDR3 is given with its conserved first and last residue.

CDR3: CASSARLAGEGETQYF
J: TRBJ2-5
V: TRBV5-4

CDR3: CASSFVPDRSYEQYF
J: TRBJ2-7
V: TRBV5-6

CDR3: CASSVYPLDRASMNTEAFF
J: TRBJ1-1
V: TRBV9

CDR3: CASSFFQTNTGELFF
J: TRBJ2-2
V: TRBV11-2

CDR3: CASSLKGGRNTEAFF
J: TRBJ1-1
V: TRBV27

CDR3: CSASVAGVVKTQYF
J: TRBJ2-5
V: TRBV20-1

CDR3: CASSMGQGLNYEQYF
J: TRBJ2-7
V: TRBV28

CDR3: CASSLDQAGRETQYF
J: TRBJ2-5
V: TRBV11-2

CDR3: CAISESSAGGVKNIQYF
J: TRBJ2-4
V: TRBV10-3

CDR3: CASSLSLTGEPALRGANEKLFF
J: TRBJ1-4
V: TRBV28

CDR3: CASDEINTGELFF
J: TRBJ2-2
V: TRBV6-2/TRBV6-3

CDR3: CASSGPTATNEKLFF
J: TRBJ1-4
V: TRBV11-2

CDR3: CTSSQGLGYTF
J: TRBJ1-2
V: TRBV4-1

CDR3: CASSPPGLAGVYEQYF
J: TRBJ2-7
V: TRBV12-3/TRBV12-4

CDR3: CASSKTSGGTTQYF
J: TRBJ2-5
V: TRBV6-1

CDR3: CASSLLGLGTYGYTF
J: TRBJ1-2
V: TRBV7-2

CDR3: CASSDGLAGVFYEQYF
J: TRBJ2-7
V: TRBV12-3/TRBV12-4

CDR3: CASSPLRGTRLGSTEAFF
J: TRBJ1-1
V: TRBV7-9

CDR3: CASSVALGGDRYTEAFF
J: TRBJ1-1
V: TRBV9

CDR3: CASSSSEGTGWDTEAFF
J: TRBJ1-1
V: TRBV5-5

CDR3: CSANSLSYEQYF
J: TRBJ2-7
V: TRBV20-1

CDR3: CASSTPGTYNEKLFF
J: TRBJ1-4
V: TRBV7-9

CDR3: CSVSTGSDIQYF
J: TRBJ2-4
V: TRBV29-1

CDR3: CATSDLLGGGNEQFF
J: TRBJ2-1
V: TRBV24-1

CDR3: CASSYYRDWHLETQYF
J: TRBJ2-5
V: TRBV6-2/TRBV6-3

CDR3: CAISESIRDIGYEQYF
J: TRBJ2-7
V: TRBV10-3

CDR3: CSATPPLIAGSGWWRETQYF
J: TRBJ2-5
V: TRBV20-1

CDR3: CASSPTARTGGNIQYF
J: TRBJ2-4
V: TRBV7-8

CDR3: CASSLPWTSGKMRAYEQYF
J: TRBJ2-7
V: TRBV28

CDR3: CATIQGGIAEAFF
J: TRBJ1-1
V: TRBV28

CDR3: CASSFGTAEFYEQYF
J: TRBJ2-7
V: TRBV7-8

CDR3: CATSRDRAEQETQYF
J: TRBJ2-5
V: TRBV15

CDR3: CAISEPGGVNEQFF
J: TRBJ2-1
V: TRBV10-3

CDR3: CASSLYGGTEALF
J: TRBJ1-1
V: TRBV28

CDR3: CSAGEGLYEQYF
J: TRBJ2-7
V: TRBV20-1

CDR3: CASSVSDRAEYEQYF
J: TRBJ2-7
V: TRBV9

CDR3: CASSVEQGRHTF
J: TRBJ1-2
V: TRBV5-5

CDR3: CSAKVGTNPTEQYF
J: TRBJ2-7
V: TRBV20-1

CDR3: CASSQDGGTRAPLHF
J: TRBJ1-6
V: TRBV4-1

CDR3: CASSVNSKETQYF
J: TRBJ2-5
V: TRBV7-9

CDR3: CSAPRGQNTGELFF
J: TRBJ2-2
V: TRBV20-1

CDR3: CASSPTDGELFF
J: TRBJ2-2
V: TRBV5-1